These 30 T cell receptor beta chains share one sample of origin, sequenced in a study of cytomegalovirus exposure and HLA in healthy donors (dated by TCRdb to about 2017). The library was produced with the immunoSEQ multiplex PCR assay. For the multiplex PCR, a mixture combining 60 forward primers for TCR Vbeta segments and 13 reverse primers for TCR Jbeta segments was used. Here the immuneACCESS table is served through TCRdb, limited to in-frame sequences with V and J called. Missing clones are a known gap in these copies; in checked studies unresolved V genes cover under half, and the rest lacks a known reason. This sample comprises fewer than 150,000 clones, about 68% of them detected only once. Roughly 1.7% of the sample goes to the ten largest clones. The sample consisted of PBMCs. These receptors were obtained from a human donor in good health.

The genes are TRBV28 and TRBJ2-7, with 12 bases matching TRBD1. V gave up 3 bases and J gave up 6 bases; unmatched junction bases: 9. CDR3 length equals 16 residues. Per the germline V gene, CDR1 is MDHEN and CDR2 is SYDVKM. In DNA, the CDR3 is TGTGCCAGCAGTTTTTTCTTCGGGACAGGGGGCGCCGAGCAGTACTTC. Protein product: CASSFFFGTGGAEQYF. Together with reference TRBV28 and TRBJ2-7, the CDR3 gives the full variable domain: DVKVTQSSRYLVKRTGEKVFLECVQDMDHENMFWYRQDPGLGLRLIYFSYDVKMKEKGDIPEGYSVSREKKERFSLILESASTNQTSMYLCASSFFFGTGGAEQYFGPGTRLTVT.

The CDR3 sequence: CASSLPGRPETQYF. CDR3 sequence (DNA): TGTGCCAGCAGCCTGCCGGGTCGTCCGGAGACCCAGTACTTC. The V and J genes are TRBV28 and TRBJ2-5; the D is unclear. The germline V and J ends were trimmed by 6 bases and 5 bases, with 16 bases remaining between them. Germline-derived CDR1 and CDR2 are MDHEN and SYDVKM. CDR3 size: 14 residues.

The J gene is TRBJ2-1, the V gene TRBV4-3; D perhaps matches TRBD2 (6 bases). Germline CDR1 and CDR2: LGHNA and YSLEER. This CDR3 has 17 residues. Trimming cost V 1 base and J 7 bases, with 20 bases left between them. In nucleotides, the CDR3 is TGCGCCAGCAGCCAAGCGGACGTCGGGAGACGGGATAATGAGCAGTTCTTC. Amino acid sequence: CASSQADVGRRDNEQFF.

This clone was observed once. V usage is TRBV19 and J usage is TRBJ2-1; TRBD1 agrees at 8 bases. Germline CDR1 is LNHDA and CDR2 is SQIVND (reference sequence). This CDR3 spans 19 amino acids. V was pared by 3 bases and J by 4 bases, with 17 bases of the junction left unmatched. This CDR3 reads CASSIRGQGIVAEYNEQFF. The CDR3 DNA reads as TGTGCCAGTAGTATCCGAGGACAGGGAATAGTAGCGGAATACAATGAGCAGTTCTTC.

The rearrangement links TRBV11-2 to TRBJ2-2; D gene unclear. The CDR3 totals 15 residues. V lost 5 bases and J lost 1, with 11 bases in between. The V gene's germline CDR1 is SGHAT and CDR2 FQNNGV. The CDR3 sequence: CASSPPTLNTGELFF. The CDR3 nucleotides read TGTGCCAGCAGCCCGCCGACACTGAACACCGGGGAGCTGTTTTTT.

The CDR3 here is CASSLSNPNQPQHF. The CDR3 nucleotides read TGTGCCAGCAGCTTATCTAACCCGAATCAGCCCCAGCATTTT. V gene TRBV7-8 combines with J gene TRBJ1-5; D call uncertain. Germline V gene lookup returns CDR1 SGHVS and CDR2 FQNEAQ. This CDR3 contains 14 residues. V was shortened by 2 bases and J by 4 bases, with 9 bases between the two germline ends.

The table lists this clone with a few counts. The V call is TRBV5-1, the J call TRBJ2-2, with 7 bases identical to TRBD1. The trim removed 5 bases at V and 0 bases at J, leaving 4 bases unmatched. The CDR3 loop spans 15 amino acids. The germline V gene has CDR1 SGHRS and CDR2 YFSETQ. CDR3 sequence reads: CASSRGGANTGELFF. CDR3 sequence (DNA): TGCGCCAGCAGTCGAGGGGGCGCGAACACCGGGGAGCTGTTTTTT.

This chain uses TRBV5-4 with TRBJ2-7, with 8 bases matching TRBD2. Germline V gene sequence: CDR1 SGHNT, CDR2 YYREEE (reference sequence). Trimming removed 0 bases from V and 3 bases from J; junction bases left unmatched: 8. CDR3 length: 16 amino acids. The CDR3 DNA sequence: TGTGCCAGCAGCTTGGCCCCAAGCGGGGGAATCTACGAGCAGTACTTC. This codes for CASSLAPSGGIYEQYF.

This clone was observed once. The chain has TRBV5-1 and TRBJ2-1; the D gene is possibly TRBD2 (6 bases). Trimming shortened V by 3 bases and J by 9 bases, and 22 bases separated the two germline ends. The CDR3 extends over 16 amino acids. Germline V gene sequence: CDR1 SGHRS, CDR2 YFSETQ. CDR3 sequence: CASSSFREHGAAEQFF. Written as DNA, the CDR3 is TGCGCCAGCAGCTCCTTTCGGGAGCACGGAGCCGCTGAGCAGTTCTTC.

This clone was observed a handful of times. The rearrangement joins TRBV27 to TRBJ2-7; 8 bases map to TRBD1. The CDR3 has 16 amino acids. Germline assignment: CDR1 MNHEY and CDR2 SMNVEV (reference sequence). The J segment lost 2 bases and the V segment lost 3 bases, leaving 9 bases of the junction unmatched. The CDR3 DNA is TGTGCCAGCAGTTTTCCCCTCGACAGGGGAACCTACGAGCAGTACTTC. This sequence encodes CASSFPLDRGTYEQYF.

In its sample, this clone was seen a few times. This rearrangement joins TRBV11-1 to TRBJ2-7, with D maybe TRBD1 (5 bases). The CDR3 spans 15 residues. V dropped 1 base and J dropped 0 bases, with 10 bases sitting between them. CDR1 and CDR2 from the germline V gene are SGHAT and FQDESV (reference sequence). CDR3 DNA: TGTGCCAGCAGCTTAGAGGGGCAGCGCTCCTACGAGCAGTACTTC. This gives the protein CASSLEGQRSYEQYF.

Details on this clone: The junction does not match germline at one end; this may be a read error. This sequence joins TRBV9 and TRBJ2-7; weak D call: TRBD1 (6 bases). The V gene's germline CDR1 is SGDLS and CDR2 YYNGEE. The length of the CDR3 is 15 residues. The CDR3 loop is CASSVAPDRSSEQYF. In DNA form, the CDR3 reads TGTGCCAGCAGCGTAGCCCCTGACAGGTCCTCCGAGCAGTACTTC.

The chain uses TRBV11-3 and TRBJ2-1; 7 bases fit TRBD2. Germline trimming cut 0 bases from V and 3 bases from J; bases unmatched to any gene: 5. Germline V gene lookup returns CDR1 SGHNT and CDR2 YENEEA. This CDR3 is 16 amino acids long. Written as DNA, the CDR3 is TGTGCCAGCAGCTTAGACGGGACTACCCACTACAATGAGCAGTTCTTC. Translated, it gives CASSLDGTTHYNEQFF.

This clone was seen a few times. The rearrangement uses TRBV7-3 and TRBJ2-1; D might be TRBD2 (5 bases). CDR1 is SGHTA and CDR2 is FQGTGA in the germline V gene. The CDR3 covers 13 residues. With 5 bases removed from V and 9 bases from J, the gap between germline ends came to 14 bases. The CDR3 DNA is TGTGCCAGCAGCCCCGGGCGGGCCCCTGAGCAGTTCTTC. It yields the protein CASSPGRAPEQFF.

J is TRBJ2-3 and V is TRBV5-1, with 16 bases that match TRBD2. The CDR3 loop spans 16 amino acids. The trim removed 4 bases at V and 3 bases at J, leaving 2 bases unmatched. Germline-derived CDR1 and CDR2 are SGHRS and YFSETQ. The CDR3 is CASSVGLAGGTDTQYF. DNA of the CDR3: TGCGCCAGCAGCGTGGGACTAGCGGGAGGGACAGATACGCAGTATTTT.

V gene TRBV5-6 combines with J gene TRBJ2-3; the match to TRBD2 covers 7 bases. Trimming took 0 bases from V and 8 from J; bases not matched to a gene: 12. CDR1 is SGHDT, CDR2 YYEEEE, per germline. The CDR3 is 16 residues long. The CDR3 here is CASSLERETTPRTQYF. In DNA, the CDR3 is TGTGCCAGCAGCTTGGAGCGGGAAACCACTCCCCGTACGCAGTATTTT.

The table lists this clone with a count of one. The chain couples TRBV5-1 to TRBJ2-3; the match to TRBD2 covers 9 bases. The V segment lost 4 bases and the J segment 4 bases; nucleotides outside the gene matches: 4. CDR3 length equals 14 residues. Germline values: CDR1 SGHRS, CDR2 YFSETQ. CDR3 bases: TGCGCCAGCAGCGGGACTAGCCCGGCAGATACGCAGTATTTT. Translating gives CASSGTSPADTQYF.

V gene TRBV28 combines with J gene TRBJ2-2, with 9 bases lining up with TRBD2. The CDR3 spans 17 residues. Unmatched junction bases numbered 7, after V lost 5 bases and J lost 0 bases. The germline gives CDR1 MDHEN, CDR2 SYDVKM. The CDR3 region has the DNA TGTGCCAGCAGTCTTAGCGGGAGAATAGCGAACACCGGGGAGCTGTTTTTT. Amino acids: CASSLSGRIANTGELFF.

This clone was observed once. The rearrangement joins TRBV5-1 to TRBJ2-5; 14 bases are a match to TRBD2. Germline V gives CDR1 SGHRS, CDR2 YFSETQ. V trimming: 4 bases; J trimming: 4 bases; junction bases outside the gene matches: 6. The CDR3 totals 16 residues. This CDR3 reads CASSPGTSGSGETQYF. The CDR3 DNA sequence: TGCGCCAGCAGCCCCGGGACTAGCGGGAGTGGAGAGACCCAGTACTTC.

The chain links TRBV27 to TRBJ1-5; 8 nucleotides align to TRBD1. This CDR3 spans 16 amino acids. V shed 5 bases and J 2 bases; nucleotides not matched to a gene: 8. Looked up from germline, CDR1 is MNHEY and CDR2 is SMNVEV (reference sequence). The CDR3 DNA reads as TGTGCCAGCAGTCACACGACAGGGGTTGGCAATCAGCCCCAGCATTTT. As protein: CASSHTTGVGNQPQHF.

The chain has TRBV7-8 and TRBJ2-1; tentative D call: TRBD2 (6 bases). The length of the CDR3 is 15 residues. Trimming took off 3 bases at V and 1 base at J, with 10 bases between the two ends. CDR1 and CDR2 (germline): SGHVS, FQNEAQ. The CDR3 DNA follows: TGTGCCAGCAGCTTCGGCGGGAATTCCTACAATGAGCAGTTCTTC. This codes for CASSFGGNSYNEQFF.

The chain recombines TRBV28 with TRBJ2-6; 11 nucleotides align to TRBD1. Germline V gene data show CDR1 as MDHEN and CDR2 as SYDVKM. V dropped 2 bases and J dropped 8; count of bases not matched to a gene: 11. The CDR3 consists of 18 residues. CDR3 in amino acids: CASSLRGQGAIRPNVLTF. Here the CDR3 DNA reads TGTGCCAGCAGTTTACGCGGACAGGGGGCGATTCGGCCCAACGTCCTGACTTTC.

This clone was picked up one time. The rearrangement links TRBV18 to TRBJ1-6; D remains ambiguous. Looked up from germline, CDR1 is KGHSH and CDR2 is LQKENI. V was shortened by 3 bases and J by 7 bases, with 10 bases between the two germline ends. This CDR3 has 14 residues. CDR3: CASSPNGANSPLHF. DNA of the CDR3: TGTGCCAGCTCACCGAACGGAGCCAATTCACCCCTCCACTTT.

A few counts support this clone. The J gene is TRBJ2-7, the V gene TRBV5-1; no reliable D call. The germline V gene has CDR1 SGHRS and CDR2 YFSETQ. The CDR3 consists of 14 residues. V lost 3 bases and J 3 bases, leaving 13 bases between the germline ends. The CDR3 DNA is TGCGCCAGCAGCTCTCCGGGTATCGACTACGAGCAGTACTTC. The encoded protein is CASSSPGIDYEQYF.

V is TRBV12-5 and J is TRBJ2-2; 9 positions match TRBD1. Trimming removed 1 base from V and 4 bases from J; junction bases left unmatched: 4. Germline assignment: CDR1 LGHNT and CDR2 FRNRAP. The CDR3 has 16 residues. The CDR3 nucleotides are TGTGCTAGTGGTTTGGAACAGGGGGCGGGCACCGGGGAGCTGTTTTTT. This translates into CASGLEQGAGTGELFF.

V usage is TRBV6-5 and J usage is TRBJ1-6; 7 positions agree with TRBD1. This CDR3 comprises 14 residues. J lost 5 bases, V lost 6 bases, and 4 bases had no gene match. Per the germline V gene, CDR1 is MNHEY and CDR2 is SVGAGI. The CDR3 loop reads CASSRGKDNSPLHF. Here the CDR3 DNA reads TGTGCCAGCAGCAGGGGGAAGGATAATTCACCCCTCCACTTT.

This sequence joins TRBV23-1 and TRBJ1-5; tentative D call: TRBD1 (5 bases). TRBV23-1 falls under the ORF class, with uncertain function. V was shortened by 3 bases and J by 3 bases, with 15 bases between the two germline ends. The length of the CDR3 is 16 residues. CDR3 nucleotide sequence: TGCGCCAGCAGTCACGAACAGGAGAAGACCAATCAGCCCCAGCATTTT. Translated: CASSHEQEKTNQPQHF.

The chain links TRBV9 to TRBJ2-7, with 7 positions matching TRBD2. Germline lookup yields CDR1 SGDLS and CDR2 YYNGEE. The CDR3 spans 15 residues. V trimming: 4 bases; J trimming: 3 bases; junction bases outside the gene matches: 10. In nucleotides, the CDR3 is TGTGCCAGCAGCCCCTCGGCTGGCGGGAGCTACGAGCAGTACTTC. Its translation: CASSPSAGGSYEQYF.

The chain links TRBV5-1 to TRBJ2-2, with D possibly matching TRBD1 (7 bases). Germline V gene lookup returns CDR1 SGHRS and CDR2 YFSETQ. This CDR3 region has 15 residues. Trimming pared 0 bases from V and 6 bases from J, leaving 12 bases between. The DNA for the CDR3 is TGCGCCAGCAGCTTGGGACAGGGAGGCGCCGGGGAGCTGTTTTTT. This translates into CASSLGQGGAGELFF.

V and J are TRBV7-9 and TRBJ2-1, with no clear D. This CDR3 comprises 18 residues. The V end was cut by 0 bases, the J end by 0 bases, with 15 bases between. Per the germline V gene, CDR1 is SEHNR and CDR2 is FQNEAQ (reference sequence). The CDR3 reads CASSLALPTESSYNEQFF. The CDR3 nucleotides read TGTGCCAGCAGCTTAGCCCTACCCACTGAGAGCTCCTACAATGAGCAGTTCTTC.